Reported below is one T cell receptor (beta chain). Its antigen is currently unknown. This entry is derived from a study of human T cells and chemical hapten exposure. On the study more broadly: Donors were sensitized with 2% DPC on the upper inner arm.

Study observations and caveats: The number of TCRs over 1 in 1000 frequency stayed unchanged after DPC. Significantly more large CDR3 similarity clusters were formed by expanded TCRs than by controls.

Sample time point: patch test 2, 6 weeks after DPC sensitization. Treatment meaning: therapeutic diphenylcyclopropenone sensitization with weekly scalp DPC. The authors extracted total RNA from unfractionated whole blood. During construction of the library, unique molecular identifiers were attached to individual cDNA molecules for quantitative, reproducible TCR counting. MiXCR, applied by TCRdb to the RACE reads, yields one record per CDR3 protein. The sample yields approximately 46,000 distinct CDR3 sequences, 8.5% to 10% seen once. CDR3 length equals 14 residues. The trim removed 9 bases at V and 4 bases at J, leaving 9 bases unmatched. In germline, CDR1 is MNHEY, CDR2 SVGAGI.

This clonotype originated in a woman aged 30 to 39 with alopecia areata. Some clones in this sample may be carry-over from other donors' samples. The sample was whole blood, taken in connection with sensitization to the hapten diphenylcyclopropenone (DPC). This sequence joins TRBV6-5 and TRBJ2-1; the match to TRBD2 covers 7 bases. CDR3 in DNA: TGTGCCAGTCACATGGGGGGGAATTACAATGAGCAGTTCTTC. This translates into CASHMGGNYNEQFF.